These 26 T cell receptor beta chains were all obtained from the same sample, sequenced in a study of CD8+ T cells in alopecia areata. Extracted from the samples, RNA was reverse transcribed into cDNA to serve as the sequencing template. Produced via immunoSEQ multiplex PCR; TCRdb's table is partial and in-frame only. The sample has some 170,000 clones, 50% to 60% seen once. Sequenced material: CD4+ T cells sorted from blood, taken at week 0. The receptor set was obtained from a human donor with alopecia areata.

The chain carries TRBV2 and TRBJ2-1; D is possibly TRBD2 (5 bases). The CDR3 totals 16 residues. The V end lost 1 base, the J end lost 0 bases, and 10 bases lay between the germline ends. Germline CDR1 is SNHLY and CDR2 is FYNNEI. The CDR3 DNA is TGTGCCAGCAGTGAAGGGCGGGCCCGCTCCTACAATGAGCAGTTCTTC. This codes for CASSEGRARSYNEQFF.

The rearrangement joins TRBV6-6 to TRBJ2-5; 7 positions match TRBD2. Germline loops: CDR1 MNHNY, CDR2 SVGAGI (reference sequence). The CDR3 extends over 13 amino acids. V was clipped by 4 bases and J by 3 bases; unmatched bases: 2. The CDR3 reads CASSLGLKETQYF. The CDR3 bases are TGTGCCAGCAGTTTGGGACTAAAAGAGACCCAGTACTTC.

In its sample, this clone was seen a few times. This rearrangement joins TRBV29-1 to TRBJ2-7, with TRBD1 matching over 7 bases. Germline loops: CDR1 SQVTM, CDR2 ANQGSEA. V lost 6 bases and J lost 0; bases outside the gene matches: 5. The CDR3 loop spans 13 amino acids. CDR3 amino acids: CSVYNRGSYEQYF. The CDR3 bases are TGCAGCGTCTATAACAGGGGCTCCTACGAGCAGTACTTC.

The chain is built from TRBV29-1 and TRBJ1-2, with 12 bases fitting TRBD1. The V segment lost 5 bases and the J segment 4 bases; nucleotides outside the gene matches: 8. The length of the CDR3 is 15 residues. Germline CDR1 reads SQVTM; CDR2 reads ANQGSEA. CDR3 amino acids: CSVLKGTGGGYGYTF. The CDR3, as DNA: TGCAGCGTTCTCAAAGGGACAGGGGGCGGCTATGGCTACACCTTC.

The rearrangement joins TRBV30 to TRBJ2-5; 9 nucleotides agree with TRBD1. Trimming at V came to 4 bases and at J to 5 bases, leaving 5 bases not matched to a gene. From germline, CDR1 is GTSNPN and CDR2 SVGIG (reference sequence). There are 13 residues in the CDR3. This chain's CDR3 is CAWNRQGGETQYF. The DNA for the CDR3 is TGTGCCTGGAACCGACAGGGGGGGGAGACCCAGTACTTC. Full variable domain (remainder filled in from reference TRBV30 and TRBJ2-5): SQTIHQWPATLVQPVGSPLSLECTVEGTSNPNLYWYRQAAGRGLQLLFYSVGIGQISSEVPQNLSASRPQDRQFILSSKKLLLSDSGFYLCAWNRQGGETQYFGPGTRLLVL.

There are a few counts of this clone. This chain connects TRBV6-5 to TRBJ2-3; 13 bases are a match to TRBD2. Trimming at V came to 10 bases and at J to 4 bases, leaving 5 bases not matched to a gene. The CDR3 is 14 amino acids. Germline assignment: CDR1 MNHEY and CDR2 SVGAGI. This CDR3 reads CATRTSGGADTQYF. In nucleotides, the CDR3 is TGTGCCACCAGGACTAGCGGGGGTGCAGATACGCAGTATTTT.

The J gene is TRBJ2-2, the V gene TRBV15; maybe TRBD1 (6 bases). There are 14 residues in the CDR3. Per the germline V gene, CDR1 is LNHNV and CDR2 is YYDKDF (reference sequence). V was trimmed by 0 bases and J by 16 bases, leaving 18 bases between them. The CDR3 sequence: CATSRDRTESSRFF. In DNA form, the CDR3 reads TGTGCCACCAGCAGAGATCGGACAGAATCATCTCGGTTTTTT. The entire variable domain, with the rest obtained from reference TRBV15 and TRBJ2-2, is as follows: DAMVIQNPRYQVTQFGKPVTLSCSQTLNHNVMYWYQQKSSQAPKLLFHYYDKDFNNEADTPDNFQSRRPNTSFCFLDIRSPGLGDTAMYLCATSRDRTESSRFFGEGSRLTVL.

This rearrangement joins TRBV6-5 to TRBJ1-2; 8 bases are a match to TRBD1. Germline values: CDR1 MNHEY, CDR2 SVGAGI. V lost 0 bases and J lost 4; bases outside the gene matches: 7. CDR3 size: 16 residues. CDR3 residues: CASSYSRQGRVYGYTF. The CDR3 DNA reads as TGTGCCAGCAGTTACTCGCGACAGGGGAGGGTCTATGGCTACACCTTC.

The CDR3, as DNA: TGTGCCAGCACCCTCGGAGGGAATAACTATGGCTACACCTTC. Its protein product is CASTLGGNNYGYTF. This rearrangement joins TRBV7-8 to TRBJ1-2; no firm D call. The CDR3 sequence is 14 residues long. The germline V gene has CDR1 SGHVS and CDR2 FQNEAQ. With 7 bases removed from V and 1 base from J, the gap between germline ends came to 13 bases. The complete variable domain, with remaining parts taken from reference TRBV7-8 and TRBJ1-2, reads GAGVSQSPRYKVAKRGQDVALRCDPISGHVSLFWYQQALGQGPEFLTYFQNEAQLDKSGLPSDRFFAERPEGSVSTLKIQRTQQEDSAVYLCASTLGGNNYGYTFGSGTRLTVV.

This clone has just a few counts. The genes are TRBV10-1 and TRBJ2-6; 10 bases fit TRBD2. Germline CDR1 WNHNN, CDR2 SYGVQD (reference sequence). The CDR3 sequence is 17 residues long. Trimming took 9 bases from V and 0 from J; bases not matched to a gene: 8. The CDR3 sequence: CARPTSGRYSGANVLTF. The CDR3 nucleotides are TGCGCCAGGCCGACTAGCGGGCGGTACTCTGGGGCCAACGTCCTGACTTTC.

The rearrangement joins TRBV30 to TRBJ1-5; D remains ambiguous. Germline CDR1 is GTSNPN and CDR2 is SVGIG (reference sequence). This CDR3 contains 12 residues. V was pared by 0 bases and J by 15 bases, with 15 bases between. The CDR3 sequence: CAWSVRSGFAHF. The CDR3, as DNA: TGTGCCTGGAGTGTCCGTTCTGGGTTTGCGCATTTT. Combining the CDR3 with reference TRBV30 and TRBJ1-5 gives the whole variable domain SQTIHQWPATLVQPVGSPLSLECTVEGTSNPNLYWYRQAAGRGLQLLFYSVGIGQISSEVPQNLSASRPQDRQFILSSKKLLLSDSGFYLCAWSVRSGFAHFGDGTRLSIL.

V usage is TRBV29-1 and J usage is TRBJ2-5, with 8 bases identical to TRBD2. The V segment lost 7 bases and the J segment 6 bases; nucleotides outside the gene matches: 7. Germline CDR1 SQVTM, CDR2 ANQGSEA. The CDR3 consists of 12 residues. The CDR3 coding sequence is TGCAGCGCCGGGCGGGGGGAGAAGACCCAGTACTTC. Encoded protein: CSAGRGEKTQYF.

Worth noting for this clone: Other DNA sequences in the same sample also yield this CDR3. The rearrangement links TRBV10-3 to TRBJ2-5; D is possibly TRBD1 or TRBD2 (6 bases each). There are 12 residues in the CDR3. Germline loops: CDR1 ENHRY, CDR2 SYGVKD. With 6 bases removed from V and 5 bases from J, the gap between germline ends came to 10 bases. DNA of the CDR3: TGTGCCATCAGCGGGGGCTTGGAGACCCAGTACTTC. Translating gives CAISGGLETQYF.

The rearrangement joins TRBV7-2 to TRBJ2-7; D is undetermined. V was clipped by 5 bases and J by 2 bases, with 10 bases between them. The CDR3 totals 13 residues. The germline V gene has CDR1 SGHTA and CDR2 FQGNSA. CDR3 sequence: CASSLLGTYEQYF. The CDR3 DNA is TGTGCCAGCAGCCTTCTGGGAACCTACGAGCAGTACTTC.

This clone was observed a handful of times. The CDR3 DNA reads TGTGCCTGGAGTGTCTACAGGGTGGCTGAAGCTTTCTTT. Amino acids: CAWSVYRVAEAFF. The chain combines TRBV30 with TRBJ1-1; possible D gene TRBD1, 6 bases. V gave up 0 bases and J gave up 6 bases, with 11 bases separating them. The CDR3 sequence is 13 residues long. Germline CDR1 reads GTSNPN; CDR2 reads SVGIG (reference sequence).

This clone was counted between two and nine times. V usage is TRBV10-3 and J usage is TRBJ2-1, with D possibly being TRBD1 (6 bases). V dropped 4 bases and J dropped 4 bases, with 11 bases sitting between them. The germline V gene has CDR1 ENHRY and CDR2 SYGVKD. CDR3 length: 14 amino acids. The CDR3 DNA is TGTGCCATCAGTGGGGGGCTAGCTTACAATGAGCAGTTCTTC. Protein sequence: CAISGGLAYNEQFF.

CDR3 loop: CASKGWGLAGYNEQFF. The CDR3 coding sequence is TGTGCCAGTAAGGGTTGGGGACTAGCGGGTTACAATGAGCAGTTCTTC. This chain uses TRBV19 with TRBJ2-1; the match to TRBD2 covers 12 bases. CDR1 LNHDA and CDR2 SQIVND come from the germline V gene (reference sequence). J was trimmed by 4 bases and V by 7 bases; bases with no gene match: 8. The CDR3 sequence is 16 residues long.

This rearrangement joins TRBV29-1 to TRBJ1-1; D uncertain. CDR3 length: 13 residues. In germline, CDR1 is SQVTM, CDR2 ANQGSEA. The V end was cut by 7 bases, the J end by 3 bases, with 15 bases between. CDR3 sequence reads: CSGRSDGYTEAFF. CDR3 coding DNA: TGCAGCGGAAGGAGTGACGGATACACTGAAGCTTTCTTT.

The rearrangement links TRBV30 to TRBJ1-6; D unresolved. Germline assignment: CDR1 GTSNPN and CDR2 SVGIG (reference sequence). CDR3 length: 13 residues. V was trimmed by 3 bases and J by 14 bases, leaving 17 bases between them. The CDR3 region is CAWSEPAAGTLHF. The CDR3, as DNA: TGTGCCTGGAGCGAACCCGCAGCGGGGACCCTCCACTTT.

V is TRBV4-1 and J is TRBJ2-1, with D unresolved. The CDR3 has 16 residues. Trimming stripped 1 base from V and 0 bases from J, with 10 bases between. Germline V gene data show CDR1 as MGHRA and CDR2 as YSYEKL. CDR3 DNA sequence: TGCGCCAGCAGCCAAGTGACCAACCCCTCCTACAATGAGCAGTTCTTC. Amino acid sequence: CASSQVTNPSYNEQFF.

CDR3 sequence: CSVDVSGTGYGYTF. The CDR3 DNA is TGCAGCGTTGACGTCTCCGGGACAGGCTATGGCTACACCTTC. V gene TRBV29-1 combines with J gene TRBJ1-2; 8 bases fit TRBD1. The CDR3 loop spans 14 amino acids. CDR1 is SQVTM, CDR2 ANQGSEA, per germline. The V and J ends lost 3 bases and 4 bases, in that order; junction bases with no gene match: 7.

In its sample, this clone was seen a few times. The CDR3 DNA reads as TGTGCCAGCAGTTTGGATCCAATGCGGGGCTACACCTTC. This gives the protein CASSLDPMRGYTF. The chain joins TRBV6-5 to TRBJ1-2, with D hard to call. Germline V gene sequence: CDR1 MNHEY, CDR2 SVGAGI. V lost 4 bases, J lost 8 bases, and 14 bases lay in between. This CDR3 has 13 amino acids.

This clone was detected only a few times. V is TRBV29-1 and J is TRBJ2-1, with D uncertain. Germline V CDR1 and CDR2: SQVTM, ANQGSEA. The CDR3 totals 13 residues. The V gene lost 4 bases and the J gene lost 6 bases, with 13 bases spanning the gap. CDR3 nucleotide sequence: TGCAGCGTTGCCCTCCAGGCGACCAATGAGCAGTTCTTC. The encoded protein is CSVALQATNEQFF.

J is TRBJ1-4 and V is TRBV5-6; D not resolved. Germline V gives CDR1 SGHDT, CDR2 YYEEEE. V dropped 3 bases and J dropped 7 bases, with 7 bases sitting between them. This CDR3 is built from 12 residues. The CDR3 DNA follows: TGTGCCAGCAGCTGGGCCGGTGAAAAACTGTTTTTT. This translates into CASSWAGEKLFF.

This chain connects TRBV6-6 to TRBJ2-7; unclear D gene. The germline V gene encodes CDR1 MNHNY and CDR2 SVGAGI (reference sequence). CDR3 length: 12 amino acids. V lost 5 bases to trimming and J lost 6 bases, with 11 bases between them. The CDR3 bases are TGTGCCAGCAGTGACTGGAGTCTCGAGCAGTACTTC. Amino acid sequence: CASSDWSLEQYF.

The chain uses TRBV7-9 and TRBJ2-5, with D possibly TRBD2 on 5 matching bases. Trimming took 0 bases from V and 7 from J, leaving 15 bases between them. This CDR3 region has 15 residues. CDR1 is SEHNR, CDR2 FQNEAQ, per germline (reference sequence). The CDR3 reads CASSLATPLRGTQYF. As DNA, the CDR3 is TGTGCCAGCAGCTTAGCCACCCCCCTCCGGGGGACCCAGTACTTC.